In this sample, the clone carrying this T cell receptor (beta chain) turned up many times. The input was around 500 ng total RNA; TCR beta cDNA was made from it with a constant-region primer. Amplification in three nested multiplex PCR rounds with slightly modified ARM-PCR gave rise to TCR beta libraries. One entry per CDR3 protein, called by TCRdb with MiXCR from the multiplex PCR reads. The data show about 92,000 distinct CDR3 sequences, 55% to 75% seen once. The data stem from a study of tumor-infiltrating lymphocytes in primary liver carcinoma. Study at large: All lesions had stage T1-T3 N0M0 and roughly 4 to 11 cm widths.

Scientists recovered RNA and DNA together from approximately 20-30 mg of unsorted bulk tissue. Sequencing was performed on tumor-adjacent normal liver tissue. This receptor was taken from a man between 40 and 49 years old with primary liver carcinoma and hepatitis B virus infection.

The CDR3 loop is CASSLSPGLRGDTQYF. Here the CDR3 DNA reads TGTGCCAGCAGTTTATCTCCGGGTCTCCGGGGAGATACGCAGTATTTT. V usage is TRBV12-3 or TRBV12-4 and J usage is TRBJ2-3; D perhaps matches TRBD2 (5 bases). The CDR3 totals 16 residues. V lost 2 bases and J lost 5, with 17 bases in between.